The T cell receptor (beta chain) under discussion was sequenced for a study of patients and donors after allogeneic stem cell transplantation. TCRdb called the RT-PCR reads again in MiXCR, with one record for every CDR3 protein. Among about 87,000 distinct CDR3 sequences listed, roughly 4.9% were seen once. Material: blood, either unsorted or a sorted T cell fraction (not recorded which). The origin of this receptor is a human donor who was either an allogeneic HSCT recipient or a stem cell or donor lymphocyte infusion donor (not recorded which). It is not recorded whose cells these are; they may come from a transplant donor.

CDR3 residues: CASSPVTGLGDEQYF. In DNA, the CDR3 is TGTGCCAGCTCACCGGTGACAGGGTTGGGGGACGAGCAGTACTTC. The chain recombines TRBV18 with TRBJ2-7; 7 bases map to TRBD1. V was clipped by 3 bases and J by 5 bases; unmatched bases: 10. The CDR3 spans 15 residues. The germline gives CDR1 KGHSH, CDR2 LQKENI.